This T cell receptor beta chain appears in the sequencing data of a study of T-cell memory formation after mild COVID-19. For this clonotype: What it recognizes is unknown.

Researchers used 5'RACE with constant-segment primers to make TCR alpha and TCR beta cDNA libraries that carry sample barcodes and UMIs. TCRdb reprocessed the 5' RACE reads via MiXCR and lists one record per CDR3 protein. The sample holds 290,000 or so distinct CDR3 sequences, roughly a fifth seen once. Study-level points and caveats: For contracting clones, CD4+ ones sat mainly in CM and EM, CD8+ in EMRA. The finding that pre-infection memory included some responding clones suggested that cross-reactive memory joined.

From germline, CDR1 is MRHNA and CDR2 SNTAGT. The CDR3 is made up of 14 amino acids. V lost 4 bases and J 4 bases, leaving 13 bases between the germline ends. Sequencing used PBMCs or a T cell subset sorted from them (not recorded which). This sequence originates from a man aged 18 to 29 who had mild COVID-19 (a few samples of this study predate the infection). Cell type and time point are not known. The chain joins TRBV6-4 to TRBJ1-2; D is ambiguous. The CDR3 protein is CASSVEHGAYGYTF. In DNA, the CDR3 is TGTGCCAGCAGTGTGGAACACGGAGCCTATGGCTACACCTTC.